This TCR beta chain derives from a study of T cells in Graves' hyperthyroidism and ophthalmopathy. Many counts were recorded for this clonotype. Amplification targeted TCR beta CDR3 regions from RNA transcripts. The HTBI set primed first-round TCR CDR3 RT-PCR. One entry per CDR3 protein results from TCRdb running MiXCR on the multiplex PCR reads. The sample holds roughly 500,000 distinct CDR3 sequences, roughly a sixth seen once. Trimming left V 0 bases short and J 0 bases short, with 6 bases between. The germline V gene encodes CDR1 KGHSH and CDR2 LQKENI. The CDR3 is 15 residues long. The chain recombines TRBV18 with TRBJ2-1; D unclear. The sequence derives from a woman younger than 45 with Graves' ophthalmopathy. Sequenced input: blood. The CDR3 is CASSPPFSSYNEQFF. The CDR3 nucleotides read TGTGCCAGCTCACCACCCTTCAGCTCCTACAATGAGCAGTTCTTC.